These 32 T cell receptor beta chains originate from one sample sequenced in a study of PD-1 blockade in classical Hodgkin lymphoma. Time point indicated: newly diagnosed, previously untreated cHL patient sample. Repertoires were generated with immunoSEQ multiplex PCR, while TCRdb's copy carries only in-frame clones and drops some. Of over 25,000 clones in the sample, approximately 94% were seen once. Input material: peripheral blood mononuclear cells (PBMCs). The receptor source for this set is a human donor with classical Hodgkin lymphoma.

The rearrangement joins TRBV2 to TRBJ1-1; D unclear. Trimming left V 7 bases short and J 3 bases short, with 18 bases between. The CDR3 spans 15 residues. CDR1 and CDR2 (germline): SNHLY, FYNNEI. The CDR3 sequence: CASIPFRQFYTEAFF. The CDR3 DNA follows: TGTGCCAGCATCCCATTCAGACAATTTTACACTGAAGCTTTCTTT.

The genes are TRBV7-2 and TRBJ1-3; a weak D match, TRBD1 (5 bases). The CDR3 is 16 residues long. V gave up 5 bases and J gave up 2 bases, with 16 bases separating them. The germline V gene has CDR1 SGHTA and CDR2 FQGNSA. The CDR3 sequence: CASSHPGRGTGNTIYF. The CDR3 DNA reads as TGTGCCAGCAGCCATCCCGGGCGGGGCACTGGAAACACCATATATTTT.

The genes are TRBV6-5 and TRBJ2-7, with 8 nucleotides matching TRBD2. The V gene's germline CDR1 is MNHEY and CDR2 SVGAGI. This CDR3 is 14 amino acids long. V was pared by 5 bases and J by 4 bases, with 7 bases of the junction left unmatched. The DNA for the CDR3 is TGTGCCAGCAGTGCGGGGGGCCGACTGTACGAGCAGTACTTC. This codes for CASSAGGRLYEQYF.

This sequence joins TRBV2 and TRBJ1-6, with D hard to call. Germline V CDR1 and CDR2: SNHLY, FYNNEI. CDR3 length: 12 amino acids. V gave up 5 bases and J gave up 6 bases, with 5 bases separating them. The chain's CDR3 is CASSQVNSPLHF. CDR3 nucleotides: TGTGCCAGCAGTCAAGTTAATTCACCCCTCCACTTT. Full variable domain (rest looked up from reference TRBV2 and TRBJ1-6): EPEVTQTPSHQVTQMGQEVILRCVPISNHLYFYWYRQILGQKVEFLVSFYNNEISEKSEIFDDQFSVERPDGSNFTLKIRSTKLEDSAMYFCASSQVNSPLHFGNGTRLTVT.

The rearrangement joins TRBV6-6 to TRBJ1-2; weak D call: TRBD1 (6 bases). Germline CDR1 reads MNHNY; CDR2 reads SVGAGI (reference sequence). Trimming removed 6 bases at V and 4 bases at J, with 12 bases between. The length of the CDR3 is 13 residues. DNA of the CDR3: TGTGCCAGCAGCTACCGAGGGGGCTATGGCTACACCTTC. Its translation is CASSYRGGYGYTF.

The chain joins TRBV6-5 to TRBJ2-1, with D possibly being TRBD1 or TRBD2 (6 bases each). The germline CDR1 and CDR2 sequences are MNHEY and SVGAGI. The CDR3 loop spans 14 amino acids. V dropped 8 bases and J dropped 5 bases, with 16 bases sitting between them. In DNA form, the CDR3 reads TGTGCCAGCGGTCTTACGGGGGCACACAATGAGCAGTTCTTC. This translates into CASGLTGAHNEQFF.

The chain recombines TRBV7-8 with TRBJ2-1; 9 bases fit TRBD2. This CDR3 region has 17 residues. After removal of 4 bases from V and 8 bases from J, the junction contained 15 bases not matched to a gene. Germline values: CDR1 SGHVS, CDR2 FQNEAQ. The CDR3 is CASSSRLGGRARDEQFF. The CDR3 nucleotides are TGTGCCAGCAGCTCCAGATTGGGCGGGAGGGCCCGGGATGAGCAGTTCTTC.

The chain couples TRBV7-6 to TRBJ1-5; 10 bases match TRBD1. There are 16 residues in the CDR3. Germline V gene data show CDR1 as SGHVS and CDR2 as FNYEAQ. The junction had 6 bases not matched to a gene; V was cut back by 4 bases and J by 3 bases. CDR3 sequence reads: CASSSRDRGYNQPQHF. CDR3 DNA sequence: TGTGCCAGCAGCTCCCGGGACAGGGGCTACAATCAGCCCCAGCATTTT.

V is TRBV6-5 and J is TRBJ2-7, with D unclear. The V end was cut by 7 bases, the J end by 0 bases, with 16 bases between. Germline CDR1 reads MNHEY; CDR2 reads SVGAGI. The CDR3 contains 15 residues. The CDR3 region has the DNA TGTGCCAGCAAGGTAAACCTGAGGAGCTCCTACGAGCAGTACTTC. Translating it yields CASKVNLRSSYEQYF.

DNA of the CDR3: TGTGCCAGCTCATTTCAGGGGGGAAACACTGAAGCTTTCTTT. Translated: CASSFQGGNTEAFF. The chain carries TRBV18 and TRBJ1-1, with 7 bases that match TRBD1. This CDR3 is built from 14 residues. V was clipped by 5 bases and J by 2 bases; unmatched bases: 5. In germline, CDR1 is KGHSH, CDR2 LQKENI.

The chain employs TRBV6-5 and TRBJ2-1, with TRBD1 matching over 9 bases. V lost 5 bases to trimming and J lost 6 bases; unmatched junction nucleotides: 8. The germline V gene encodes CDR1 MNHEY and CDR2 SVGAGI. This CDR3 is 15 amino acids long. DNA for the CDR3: TGTGCCAGCAGTACTACGGGACAGGGTGTCAATGAGCAGTTCTTC. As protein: CASSTTGQGVNEQFF.

CDR3 bases: TGTGCCAGCAGCACAGGGACGTTGCAAGAGACCCAGTACTTC. It codes for CASSTGTLQETQYF. The rearrangement links TRBV5-4 to TRBJ2-5, with a possible D match to TRBD1 (6 bases). V was clipped by 4 bases and J by 2 bases, with 12 bases between them. Germline V gene lookup returns CDR1 SGHNT and CDR2 YYREEE (reference sequence). CDR3 length: 14 amino acids.

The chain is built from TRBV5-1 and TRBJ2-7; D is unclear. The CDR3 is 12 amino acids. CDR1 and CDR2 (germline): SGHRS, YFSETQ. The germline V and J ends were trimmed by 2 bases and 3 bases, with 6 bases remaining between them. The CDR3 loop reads CASSLDGYEQYF. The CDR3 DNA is TGCGCCAGCAGCTTAGACGGCTACGAGCAGTACTTC.

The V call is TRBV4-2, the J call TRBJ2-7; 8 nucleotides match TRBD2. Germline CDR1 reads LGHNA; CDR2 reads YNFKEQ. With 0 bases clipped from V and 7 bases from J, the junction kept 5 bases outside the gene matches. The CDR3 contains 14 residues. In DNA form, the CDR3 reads TGTGCCAGCAGCCAAGATAGCGGGGCGCGGGAGCAGTACTTC. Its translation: CASSQDSGAREQYF.

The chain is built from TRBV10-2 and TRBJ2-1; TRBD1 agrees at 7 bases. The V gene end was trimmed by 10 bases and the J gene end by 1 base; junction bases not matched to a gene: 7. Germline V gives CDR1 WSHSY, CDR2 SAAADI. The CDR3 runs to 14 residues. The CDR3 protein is CAIQRGQSYNEQFF. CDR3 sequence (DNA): TGCGCCATCCAGAGGGGGCAGTCCTACAATGAGCAGTTCTTC.

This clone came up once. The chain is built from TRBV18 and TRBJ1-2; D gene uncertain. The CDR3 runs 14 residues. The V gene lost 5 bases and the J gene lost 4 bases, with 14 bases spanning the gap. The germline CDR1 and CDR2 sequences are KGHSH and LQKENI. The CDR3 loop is CASSRAGTGYGYTF. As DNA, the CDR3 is TGTGCCAGCTCAAGGGCAGGCACGGGCTATGGCTACACCTTC. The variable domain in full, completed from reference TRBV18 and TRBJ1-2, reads NAGVMQNPRHLVRRRGQEARLRCSPMKGHSHVYWYRQLPEEGLKFMVYLQKENIIDESGMPKERFSAEFPKEGPSILRIQQVVRGDSAAYFCASSRAGTGYGYTFGSGTRLTVV.

The CDR3 coding sequence is TGTGCCAGCAGCGCTTCCTCAGTGGAGGGCTATGGCTACACCTTC. It is translated as CASSASSVEGYGYTF. The chain couples TRBV9 to TRBJ1-2; no definite D call. There are 15 residues in the CDR3. From germline, CDR1 is SGDLS and CDR2 YYNGEE. The ends were cut back, 3 bases at V and 4 bases at J, with 16 bases in the middle.

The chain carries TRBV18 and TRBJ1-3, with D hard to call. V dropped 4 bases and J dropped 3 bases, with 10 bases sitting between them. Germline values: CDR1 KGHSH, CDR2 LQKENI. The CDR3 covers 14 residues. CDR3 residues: CASSLGGRGNTIYF. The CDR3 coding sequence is TGTGCCAGCTCACTAGGAGGACGTGGAAACACCATATATTTT.

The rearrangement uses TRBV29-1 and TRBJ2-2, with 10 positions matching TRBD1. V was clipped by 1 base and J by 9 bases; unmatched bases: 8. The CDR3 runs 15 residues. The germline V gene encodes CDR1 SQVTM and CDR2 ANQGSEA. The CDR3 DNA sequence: TGCAGCGTTGAAGTTCCCCGGGACAGGGGTCGGGAGCTGTTTTTT. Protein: CSVEVPRDRGRELFF.

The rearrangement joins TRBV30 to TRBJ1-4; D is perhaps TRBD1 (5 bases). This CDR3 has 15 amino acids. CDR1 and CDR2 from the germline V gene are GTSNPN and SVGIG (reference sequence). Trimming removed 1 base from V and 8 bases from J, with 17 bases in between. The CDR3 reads CAWSGDWTYGEKLFF. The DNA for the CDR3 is TGTGCCTGGAGTGGGGACTGGACTTACGGGGAAAAACTGTTTTTT.

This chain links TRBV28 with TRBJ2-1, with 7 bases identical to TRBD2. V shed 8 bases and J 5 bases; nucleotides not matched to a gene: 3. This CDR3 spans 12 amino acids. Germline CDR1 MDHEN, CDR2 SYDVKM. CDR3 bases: TGTGCCAGCGGGACTAACAACAATGAGCAGTTCTTC. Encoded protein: CASGTNNNEQFF.

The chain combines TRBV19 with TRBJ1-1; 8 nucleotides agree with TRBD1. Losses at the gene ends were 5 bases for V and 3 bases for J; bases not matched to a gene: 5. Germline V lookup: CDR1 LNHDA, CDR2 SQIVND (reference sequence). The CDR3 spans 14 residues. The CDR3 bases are TGTGCCAGTAGTCCGGACAGGGTGGACACTGAAGCTTTCTTT. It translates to CASSPDRVDTEAFF.

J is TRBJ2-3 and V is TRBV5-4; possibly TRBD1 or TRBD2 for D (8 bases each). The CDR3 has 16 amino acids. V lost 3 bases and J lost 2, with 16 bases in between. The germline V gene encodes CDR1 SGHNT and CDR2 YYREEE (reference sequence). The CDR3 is CASSSGGTGFTDTQYF. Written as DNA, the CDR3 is TGTGCCAGCAGCTCGGGGGGGACAGGCTTCACAGATACGCAGTATTTT.

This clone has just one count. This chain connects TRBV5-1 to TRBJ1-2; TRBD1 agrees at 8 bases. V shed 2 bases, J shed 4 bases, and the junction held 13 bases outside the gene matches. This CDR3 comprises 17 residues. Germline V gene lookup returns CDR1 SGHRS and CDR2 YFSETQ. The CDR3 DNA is TGCGCCAGCAGCTTCAGTTTTAGACAGGGGTTTTTCTATGGCTACACCTTC. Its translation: CASSFSFRQGFFYGYTF.

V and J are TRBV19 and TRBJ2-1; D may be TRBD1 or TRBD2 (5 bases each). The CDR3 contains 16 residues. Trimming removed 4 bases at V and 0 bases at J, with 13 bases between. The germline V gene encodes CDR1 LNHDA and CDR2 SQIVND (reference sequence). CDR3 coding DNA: TGTGCCAGTAGTACCCTTTGGGGGAGCTCCTACAATGAGCAGTTCTTC. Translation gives CASSTLWGSSYNEQFF.

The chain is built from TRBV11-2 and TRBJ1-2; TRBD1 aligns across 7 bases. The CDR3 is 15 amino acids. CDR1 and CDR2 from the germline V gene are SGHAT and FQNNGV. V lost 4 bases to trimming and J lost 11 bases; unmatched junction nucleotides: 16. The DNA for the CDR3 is TGTGCCAGCAGCTCACCTAGGACAGGACCCCGGGGGTACACCTTC. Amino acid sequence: CASSSPRTGPRGYTF.

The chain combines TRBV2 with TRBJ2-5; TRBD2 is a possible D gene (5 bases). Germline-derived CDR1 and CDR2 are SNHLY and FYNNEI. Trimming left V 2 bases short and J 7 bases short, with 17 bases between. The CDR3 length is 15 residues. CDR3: CASSELEAPPGTQYF. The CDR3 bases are TGTGCCAGCAGTGAACTGGAGGCACCCCCGGGGACCCAGTACTTC.

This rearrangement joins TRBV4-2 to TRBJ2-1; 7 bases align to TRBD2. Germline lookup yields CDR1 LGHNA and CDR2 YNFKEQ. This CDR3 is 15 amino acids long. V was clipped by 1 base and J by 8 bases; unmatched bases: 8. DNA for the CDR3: TGTGCCAGCAGCCAAGCGTCCCCGGGAGGTCATGAGCAGTTCTTC. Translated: CASSQASPGGHEQFF.

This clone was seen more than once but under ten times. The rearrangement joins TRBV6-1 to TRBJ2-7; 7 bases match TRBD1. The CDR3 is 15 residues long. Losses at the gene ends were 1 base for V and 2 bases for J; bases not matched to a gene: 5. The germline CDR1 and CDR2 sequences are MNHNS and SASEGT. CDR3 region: CASSEGPGQTYEQYF. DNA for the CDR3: TGTGCCAGCAGTGAAGGGCCGGGACAGACCTACGAGCAGTACTTC.

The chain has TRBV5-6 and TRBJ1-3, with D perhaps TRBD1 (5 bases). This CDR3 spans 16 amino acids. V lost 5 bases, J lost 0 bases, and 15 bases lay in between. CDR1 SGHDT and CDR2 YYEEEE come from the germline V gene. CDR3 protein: CASSSSGPNSGNTIYF. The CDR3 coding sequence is TGTGCCAGCAGTTCCTCGGGGCCTAACTCTGGAAACACCATATATTTT.

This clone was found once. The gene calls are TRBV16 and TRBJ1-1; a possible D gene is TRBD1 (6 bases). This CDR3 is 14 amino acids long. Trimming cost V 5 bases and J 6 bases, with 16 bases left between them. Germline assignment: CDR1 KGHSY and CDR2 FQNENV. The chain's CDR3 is CASSATGFSAEAFF. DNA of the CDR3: TGTGCCAGCAGCGCCACAGGGTTTTCAGCTGAAGCTTTCTTT.

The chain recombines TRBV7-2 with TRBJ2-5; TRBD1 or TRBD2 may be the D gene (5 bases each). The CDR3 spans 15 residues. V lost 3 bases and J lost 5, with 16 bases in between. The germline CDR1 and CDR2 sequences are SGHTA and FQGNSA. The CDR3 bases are TGTGCCAGCAGCTTCCGGGCCCTCTGGGGGGAGACCCAGTACTTC. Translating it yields CASSFRALWGETQYF.